The 13 T cell receptor beta chains below were found in one sample sequenced in a study of T cells in Graves' hyperthyroidism and ophthalmopathy. Amplified TCR beta CDR3 regions came from RNA transcripts. HTBI primers were the set used in a first-round RT-PCR of the TCR CDR3. A single record per CDR3 protein comes from TCRdb applying MiXCR to the multiplex PCR reads. Of a few hundred thousand distinct CDR3 sequences listed, 15% to 19% are singletons. Sequenced input: blood. The receptor set was obtained from a woman aged 30 to 39 with Graves' hyperthyroidism.

This clonotype was counted many times. The V and J genes are TRBV30 and TRBJ2-6, with D possibly matching TRBD1 (5 bases). V lost 5 bases to trimming and J lost 0 bases, with 8 bases between them. This CDR3 is 14 amino acids long. CDR1 GTSNPN and CDR2 SVGIG come from the germline V gene (reference sequence). The CDR3 coding sequence is TGTGCCTGGGACAGAAACTCTGGGGCCAACGTCCTGACTTTC. Translating gives CAWDRNSGANVLTF.

This clonotype was seen a handful of times. The chain carries TRBV4-3 and TRBJ2-1, with TRBD2 as a possible D gene (5 bases). The germline V gene encodes CDR1 LGHNA and CDR2 YSLEER. The CDR3 is 17 residues long. The V end lost 0 bases, the J end lost 0 bases, and 12 bases lay between the germline ends. The DNA for the CDR3 is TGCGCCAGCAGCCAAGAACACCGCACTAGCTCCTACAATGAGCAGTTCTTC. This sequence encodes CASSQEHRTSSYNEQFF.

With respect to this clonotype: This may be a read error: a much more frequent sequence differs by one nucleotide. J is TRBJ1-1 and V is TRBV5-1; tentative D call: TRBD1 (5 bases). The germline V gene encodes CDR1 SGHRS and CDR2 YFSETQ. This CDR3 is 13 amino acids long. The CDR3: CASSLDEDTGAFF. In nucleotides, the CDR3 is TGCGCCAGCAGCCTTGACGAGGACACTGGAGCTTTCTTT.

The chain links TRBV6-5 to TRBJ1-2; D perhaps matches TRBD1 (5 bases). With 0 bases removed from V and 2 bases from J, the gap between germline ends came to 10 bases. Germline V gene sequence: CDR1 MNHEY, CDR2 SVGAGI. This CDR3 contains 15 residues. The CDR3 sequence is CASSYSRGTNYGYTF. In DNA, the CDR3 is TGTGCCAGCAGTTACTCGAGAGGGACCAACTATGGCTACACCTTC.

At least ten counts were recorded for this clonotype. The chain has TRBV30 and TRBJ2-7; maybe TRBD1 (5 bases). Trimming pared 0 bases from V and 5 bases from J, leaving 11 bases between. CDR1 and CDR2 (germline): GTSNPN, SVGIG (reference sequence). The length of the CDR3 is 13 residues. CDR3 amino acids: CAWSVVGVNEQYF. The DNA of the CDR3 is TGTGCCTGGAGTGTTGTAGGGGTGAACGAGCAGTACTTC.

This clonotype was found a few times. This chain connects TRBV19 to TRBJ1-2; no definite D call. The CDR3 extends over 15 amino acids. Trimming shortened V by 5 bases and J by 4 bases, and 17 bases separated the two germline ends. CDR1 and CDR2 (germline): LNHDA, SQIVND (reference sequence). The CDR3 sequence is CASSHQNSDPYGYTF. The CDR3 nucleotides read TGTGCCAGTAGTCACCAAAACTCGGACCCCTATGGCTACACCTTC. The whole variable domain, filled in from reference TRBV19 and TRBJ1-2, reads DGGITQSPKYLFRKEGQNVTLSCEQNLNHDAMYWYRQDPGQGLRLIYYSQIVNDFQKGDIAEGYSVSREKKESFPLTVTSAQKNPTAFYLCASSHQNSDPYGYTFGSGTRLTVV.

This clonotype was counted many times. The CDR3 bases are TGCAGTGCTTGGGAGTATAGCAATCAGCCCCAGCATTTT. It specifies CSAWEYSNQPQHF. The chain employs TRBV20-1 and TRBJ1-5, with D hard to call. The germline CDR1 and CDR2 sequences are DFQATT and SNEGSKA (reference sequence). V lost 5 bases and J 0 bases, leaving 8 bases between the germline ends. The CDR3 covers 13 residues.

This clonotype was seen repeatedly, ten times or more. This chain connects TRBV6-1 to TRBJ2-1, with TRBD2 identical over 14 bases. This CDR3 is built from 15 residues. Trimming removed 4 bases from V and 8 bases from J; junction bases left unmatched: 4. In germline, CDR1 is MNHNS, CDR2 SASEGT. The CDR3 spells CASSAGTSGSHEQFF. CDR3 coding DNA: TGTGCCAGCAGTGCCGGGACTAGCGGGAGCCATGAGCAGTTCTTC.

This clonotype was counted ten times or more. The chain recombines TRBV12-3 or TRBV12-4 with TRBJ1-4; no reliable D call. There are 12 residues in the CDR3. Trimming removed 7 bases at V and 8 bases at J, with 11 bases between. The CDR3: CASKKREEKLFF. For the CDR3, the DNA is TGTGCCAGCAAGAAGAGGGAGGAAAAACTGTTTTTT.

The rearrangement joins TRBV6-1 to TRBJ1-4, with D unclear. This CDR3 has 13 residues. Trimming took off 6 bases at V and 6 bases at J, with 11 bases between the two ends. Germline lookup yields CDR1 MNHNS and CDR2 SASEGT. This chain's CDR3 is CASSPPGDEKLFF. CDR3 bases: TGTGCCAGCAGCCCCCCCGGGGATGAAAAACTGTTTTTT.

This chain connects TRBV19 to TRBJ2-1, with 9 positions matching TRBD1. V shed 1 base, J shed 7 bases, and the junction held 5 bases outside the gene matches. Germline V gene data show CDR1 as LNHDA and CDR2 as SQIVND (reference sequence). The CDR3 has 15 residues. The CDR3 bases are TGTGCCAGTAGTATAGTCGGGACAGGGCTTAATGAGCAGTTCTTC. Its protein product is CASSIVGTGLNEQFF.

This chain joins TRBV20-1 and TRBJ2-5; 11 nucleotides agree with TRBD2. The ends lost 4 bases at V and 5 bases at J; junction bases unmatched: 15. CDR1 DFQATT and CDR2 SNEGSKA come from the germline V gene (reference sequence). The CDR3 is 17 amino acids. The CDR3 DNA follows: TGCAGTGCTAATCTGGCAATAGCGGGAGGGTTTGAGGAGACCCAGTACTTC. Its protein is CSANLAIAGGFEETQYF.

This clonotype was detected ten times or more. The rearrangement links TRBV9 to TRBJ1-1, with TRBD1 as a possible D gene (6 bases). This CDR3 contains 14 residues. Trimming removed 3 bases at V and 4 bases at J, with 13 bases between. Per the germline V gene, CDR1 is SGDLS and CDR2 is YYNGEE. CDR3 DNA: TGTGCCAGCAGCGAAGGGGGTTTGGGCACTGAAGCTTTCTTT. It codes for CASSEGGLGTEAFF.